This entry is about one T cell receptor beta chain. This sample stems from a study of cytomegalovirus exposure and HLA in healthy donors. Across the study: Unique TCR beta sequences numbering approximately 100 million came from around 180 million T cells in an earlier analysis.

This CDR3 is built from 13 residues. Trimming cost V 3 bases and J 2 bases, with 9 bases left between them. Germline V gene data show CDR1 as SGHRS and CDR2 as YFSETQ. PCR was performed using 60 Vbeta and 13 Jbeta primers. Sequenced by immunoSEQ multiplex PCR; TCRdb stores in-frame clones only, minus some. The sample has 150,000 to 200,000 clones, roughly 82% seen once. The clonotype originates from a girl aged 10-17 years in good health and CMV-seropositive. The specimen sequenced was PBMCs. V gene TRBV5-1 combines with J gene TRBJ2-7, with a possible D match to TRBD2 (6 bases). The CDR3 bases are TGCGCCAGCAGCTACCCGGGAGCCTACGAGCAGTACTTC. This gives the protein CASSYPGAYEQYF.